This T cell receptor (beta chain) is from a study of shared T cell receptors in the human thymus. In germline, CDR1 is MNHEY, CDR2 SMNVEV (reference sequence). The CDR3 is 15 amino acids. Trimming pared 7 bases from V and 0 bases from J, leaving 13 bases between. Profiled with immunoSEQ multiplex PCR; TCRdb holds only in-frame clones, not every one. Of hundreds of thousands of clones detected, roughly 94% appear once; the ten largest clones hold approximately 0.02%. The clonotype comes from a human donor. Input material: thymocytes. V usage is TRBV27 and J usage is TRBJ1-5; maybe TRBD1 (5 bases). The CDR3 protein is CASKGRGSSNQPQHF. CDR3 DNA sequence: TGTGCCAGCAAGGGGAGGGGCTCTAGCAATCAGCCCCAGCATTTT.